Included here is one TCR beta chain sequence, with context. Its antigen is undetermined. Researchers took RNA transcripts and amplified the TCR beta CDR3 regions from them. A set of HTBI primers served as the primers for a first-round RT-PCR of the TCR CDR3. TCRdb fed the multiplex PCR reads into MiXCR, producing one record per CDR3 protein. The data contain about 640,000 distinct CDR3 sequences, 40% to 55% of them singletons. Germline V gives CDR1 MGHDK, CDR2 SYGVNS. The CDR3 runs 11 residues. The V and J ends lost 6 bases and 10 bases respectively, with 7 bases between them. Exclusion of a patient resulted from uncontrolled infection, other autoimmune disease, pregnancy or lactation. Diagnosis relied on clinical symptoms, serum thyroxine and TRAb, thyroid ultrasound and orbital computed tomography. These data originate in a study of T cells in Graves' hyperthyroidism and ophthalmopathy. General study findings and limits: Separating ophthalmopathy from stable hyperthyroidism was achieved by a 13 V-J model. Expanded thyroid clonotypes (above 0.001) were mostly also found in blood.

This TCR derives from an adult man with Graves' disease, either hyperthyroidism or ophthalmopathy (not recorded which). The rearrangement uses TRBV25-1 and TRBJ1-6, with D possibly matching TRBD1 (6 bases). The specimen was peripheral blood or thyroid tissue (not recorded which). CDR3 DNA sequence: TGTGCCAGCAGGGGACACTCACCCCTCCACTTT. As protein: CASRGHSPLHF.